This is a list of T cell receptor beta chains from one sample in a study of T cells in Graves' hyperthyroidism and ophthalmopathy. One entry per CDR3 protein, called by TCRdb with MiXCR from the multiplex PCR reads. The sample gives about 350,000 distinct CDR3 sequences, 15% to 20% of which show up once; around 16% is in the top ten. Sequenced material: blood. The receptors here all came from a woman aged 40 to 50 with Graves' ophthalmopathy. Each CDR3 is given with its conserved first and last residue. The order of the fields is V gene, D gene, J gene, CDR3 length, clone size, CDR3 protein, CDR3 DNA. D genes are given only for firm matches. Size is omitted from some rows. Given values are once, few, many or a class for expanded clones.

v_gene: TRBV9
d_gene: NA
j_gene: TRBJ1-1
len: 15
abundance: many
CDR3aa: CASSVGGRGSSEAFF
CDR3nt: TGTGCCAGCAGCGTAGGGGGCAGGGGATCTTCTGAAGCTTTCTTT

v_gene: TRBV9
d_gene: NA
j_gene: TRBJ2-7
len: 13
abundance: NA
CDR3aa: CASSVGLSYEQYF
CDR3nt: TGTGCCAGCAGCGTAGGGCTCTCCTACGAGCAGTACTTC

v_gene: TRBV19
d_gene: NA
j_gene: TRBJ1-1
len: 13
abundance: many
CDR3aa: CASSMPPGVEAFF
CDR3nt: TGTGCCAGTAGTATGCCGCCGGGGGTTGAAGCTTTCTTT

v_gene: TRBV24-1
d_gene: NA
j_gene: TRBJ2-7
len: 14
abundance: NA
CDR3aa: CATRPNGESYEQYF
CDR3nt: TGTGCCACCAGACCGAATGGGGAGTCCTACGAGCAGTACTTC

v_gene: TRBV11-2
d_gene: NA
j_gene: TRBJ2-5
len: 16
abundance: NA
CDR3aa: CASSLDRDSEWGTQYF
CDR3nt: TGTGCCAGCAGCTTAGATCGGGACTCGGAGTGGGGGACCCAGTACTTC

v_gene: TRBV4-3
d_gene: NA
j_gene: TRBJ2-5
len: 15
abundance: many
CDR3aa: CASSQDARGQETQYF
CDR3nt: TGCGCCAGCAGCCAAGATGCCAGGGGTCAAGAGACCCAGTACTTC

v_gene: TRBV13
d_gene: TRBD2
j_gene: TRBJ2-7
len: 15
abundance: many
CDR3aa: CASSFASGSYYEQYF
CDR3nt: TGTGCCAGCAGCTTTGCTAGCGGGAGTTACTACGAGCAGTACTTC

v_gene: TRBV6-2/TRBV6-3
d_gene: TRBD1
j_gene: TRBJ2-4
len: 15
abundance: many
CDR3aa: CASWPGQATKNIQYF
CDR3nt: TGTGCCAGCTGGCCGGGACAGGCCACCAAAAACATTCAGTACTTC

v_gene: TRBV12-3/TRBV12-4
d_gene: NA
j_gene: TRBJ1-1
len: 15
abundance: many
CDR3aa: CASSGAGQPNTEAFF
CDR3nt: TGTGCCAGCAGCGGGGCCGGACAGCCGAACACTGAAGCTTTCTTT

v_gene: TRBV20-1
d_gene: NA
j_gene: TRBJ1-1
len: 15
abundance: NA
CDR3aa: CSAHPDTQVDTEAFF
CDR3nt: TGCAGTGCTCACCCTGACACCCAGGTAGACACTGAAGCTTTCTTT

v_gene: TRBV29-1
d_gene: TRBD2
j_gene: TRBJ2-2
len: 15
abundance: many
CDR3aa: CSVRRGLADAGELFF
CDR3nt: TGCAGCGTTCGGAGGGGACTAGCGGATGCCGGGGAGCTGTTTTTT

v_gene: TRBV5-6
d_gene: NA
j_gene: TRBJ2-5
len: 16
abundance: many
CDR3aa: CASSLSLAGHQETQYF
CDR3nt: TGTGCCAGCAGCCTGTCGTTGGCAGGCCACCAAGAGACCCAGTACTTC

v_gene: TRBV12-3/TRBV12-4
d_gene: TRBD1
j_gene: TRBJ2-2
len: 13
abundance: once
CDR3aa: CASNRGGRRELFF
CDR3nt: TGTGCCAGCAACCGAGGGGGCCGGAGGGAGCTGTTTTTT

v_gene: TRBV15
d_gene: NA
j_gene: TRBJ1-2
len: 14
abundance: many
CDR3aa: CATSLARLGDGYTF
CDR3nt: TGTGCCACCAGCTTAGCCAGGTTGGGAGACGGCTACACCTTC

v_gene: TRBV6-1
d_gene: TRBD1
j_gene: TRBJ1-1
len: 15
abundance: many
CDR3aa: CASSGPGTGKTEAFF
CDR3nt: TGTGCCAGCAGTGGCCCCGGGACAGGGAAGACTGAAGCTTTCTTT

v_gene: TRBV6-5
d_gene: NA
j_gene: TRBJ1-1
len: 14
abundance: many
CDR3aa: CASSYSEVNTEAFF
CDR3nt: TGTGCCAGCAGTTACTCGGAGGTGAACACTGAAGCTTTCTTT

v_gene: TRBV2
d_gene: NA
j_gene: TRBJ2-2
len: 13
abundance: many
CDR3aa: CASTRLNTGELFF
CDR3nt: TGTGCCAGCACACGGCTGAACACCGGGGAGCTGTTTTTT

v_gene: TRBV27
d_gene: NA
j_gene: TRBJ1-2
len: 16
abundance: NA
CDR3aa: CASRPLDRPGGYGYTF
CDR3nt: TGTGCCAGCAGACCATTGGACAGACCCGGAGGCTATGGCTACACCTTC

v_gene: TRBV15
d_gene: NA
j_gene: TRBJ2-5
len: 13
abundance: many
CDR3aa: CATSRGVRETQYF
CDR3nt: TGTGCCACCAGCAGAGGAGTGCGAGAGACCCAGTACTTC

v_gene: TRBV27
d_gene: NA
j_gene: TRBJ1-2
len: 14
abundance: NA
CDR3aa: CASSLGRSNYGYTF
CDR3nt: TGTGCCAGCAGTTTAGGACGGTCCAACTATGGCTACACCTTC

v_gene: TRBV28
d_gene: NA
j_gene: TRBJ1-2
len: 13
abundance: many
CDR3aa: CASSEGLAGGYTF
CDR3nt: TGTGCCAGCAGTGAGGGCCTAGCGGGTGGCTACACCTTC

v_gene: TRBV28
d_gene: NA
j_gene: TRBJ2-7
len: 15
abundance: many
CDR3aa: CASTLRRGRVYEQYF
CDR3nt: TGTGCCAGCACCCTGCGTCGGGGCAGAGTCTACGAGCAGTACTTC

v_gene: TRBV5-1
d_gene: TRBD2
j_gene: TRBJ2-2
len: 16
abundance: many
CDR3aa: CASSSSGRDRTGELFF
CDR3nt: TGCGCCAGCAGCTCTAGCGGGAGGGACCGAACCGGGGAGCTGTTTTTT

v_gene: TRBV7-6
d_gene: NA
j_gene: TRBJ2-2
len: 16
abundance: many
CDR3aa: CASSLNPGANTGELFF
CDR3nt: TGTGCCAGCAGCTTAAATCCGGGGGCAAACACCGGGGAGCTGTTTTTT

v_gene: TRBV7-2
d_gene: NA
j_gene: TRBJ2-5
len: 13
abundance: NA
CDR3aa: CASSLDSRETQYF
CDR3nt: TGTGCCAGCAGCTTAGACAGTAGGGAGACCCAGTACTTC

v_gene: TRBV6-1
d_gene: NA
j_gene: TRBJ1-5
len: 12
abundance: many
CDR3aa: CASTAGSQSQHF
CDR3nt: TGTGCCAGCACCGCCGGGAGTCAGTCCCAGCATTTT

v_gene: TRBV19
d_gene: TRBD1
j_gene: TRBJ1-2
len: 13
abundance: many
CDR3aa: CASSRQGSNGYTF
CDR3nt: TGTGCCAGTAGTAGACAGGGGAGCAATGGCTACACCTTC

v_gene: TRBV4-1
d_gene: TRBD2
j_gene: TRBJ2-7
len: 15
abundance: many
CDR3aa: CASSSTSGRVYEQYF
CDR3nt: TGCGCCAGCAGCTCGACTAGCGGACGCGTTTACGAGCAGTACTTC

v_gene: TRBV28
d_gene: NA
j_gene: TRBJ1-5
len: 13
abundance: many
CDR3aa: CASSGRKNQPQHF
CDR3nt: TGTGCCAGCAGTGGACGGAAGAATCAGCCCCAGCATTTT

v_gene: TRBV28
d_gene: TRBD1
j_gene: TRBJ1-1
len: 17
abundance: many
CDR3aa: CASSLLGQGNDNTEAFF
CDR3nt: TGTGCCAGCAGTTTATTGGGACAGGGAAATGATAACACTGAAGCTTTCTTT

v_gene: TRBV6-2/TRBV6-3
d_gene: NA
j_gene: TRBJ1-5
len: 15
abundance: many
CDR3aa: CASSYSWGTGQPQHF
CDR3nt: TGTGCCAGCAGTTACTCTTGGGGAACGGGGCAGCCCCAGCATTTT

v_gene: TRBV28
d_gene: TRBD1
j_gene: TRBJ1-2
len: 14
abundance: NA
CDR3aa: CASSFRDRGHGYNF
CDR3nt: TGTGCCAGCAGTTTTCGGGACAGGGGGCATGGCTACAACTTC

v_gene: TRBV20-1
d_gene: NA
j_gene: TRBJ1-6
len: 15
abundance: many
CDR3aa: CSARDPGLGNSPLHF
CDR3nt: TGCAGTGCTAGAGACCCGGGACTTGGAAATTCACCCCTCCACTTT

v_gene: TRBV6-5
d_gene: NA
j_gene: TRBJ1-1
len: 15
abundance: many
CDR3aa: CASSPIERGDTEAFF
CDR3nt: TGTGCCAGCAGCCCCATAGAAAGGGGTGACACTGAAGCTTTCTTT

v_gene: TRBV6-1
d_gene: TRBD2
j_gene: TRBJ2-2
len: 15
abundance: many
CDR3aa: CASSKGLAVTGELFF
CDR3nt: TGTGCCAGCAGTAAGGGACTAGCGGTCACCGGGGAGCTGTTTTTT

v_gene: TRBV5-1
d_gene: NA
j_gene: TRBJ1-2
len: 13
abundance: many
CDR3aa: CASSLDRNYGYTF
CDR3nt: TGCGCCAGCAGCTTGGACAGGAACTATGGCTACACCTTC

v_gene: TRBV20-1
d_gene: TRBD2
j_gene: TRBJ2-7
len: 14
abundance: many
CDR3aa: CSAAKASGIYEQYF
CDR3nt: TGCAGTGCCGCGAAGGCTAGCGGTATCTACGAGCAGTACTTC

v_gene: TRBV28
d_gene: TRBD1
j_gene: TRBJ1-5
len: 16
abundance: NA
CDR3aa: CASWGQGGGYNQPQHF
CDR3nt: TGTGCCAGCTGGGGACAGGGGGGAGGTTACAATCAGCCCCAGCATTTT

v_gene: TRBV29-1
d_gene: NA
j_gene: TRBJ2-7
len: 12
abundance: many
CDR3aa: CSVMENSDEQYF
CDR3nt: TGCAGCGTGATGGAGAACTCCGACGAGCAGTACTTC